The present entry profiles one T cell receptor beta chain with its context. The sample originates from a study of shared clonotypes between healthy human individuals. The data were produced by immunoSEQ multiplex PCR, yet TCRdb's version contains in-frame clones alone and is incomplete. The sample has nearly 500,000 clones, over 60% seen once. Sequenced material: PBMCs. The origin of this receptor is a middle-aged woman in good health. Some clones in this sample may be carry-over from other donors' samples.

Here the CDR3 DNA reads TGTGCCAGCGGAGGGAGGGGCTACAATGAGCAGTTCTTC. Translating it yields CASGGRGYNEQFF. The V gene is TRBV2, the J gene TRBJ2-1, with TRBD2 identical over 7 bases. V shed 8 bases and J 3 bases; nucleotides not matched to a gene: 4. In germline, CDR1 is SNHLY, CDR2 FYNNEI. The length of the CDR3 is 13 residues.